The clone carrying this TCR beta chain was detected a few times. The antigen is not known. The V gene's germline CDR1 is KGHSH and CDR2 LQKENI. V was clipped by 4 bases and J by 0 bases, with 12 bases between them. The CDR3 runs 15 residues. The sample comes from a study of post-analysis software for immune sequencing data. Study conclusions and caveats: A few TRBV segments, TRBV5-6, TRBV5-1 and TRBV20-1 among them, were found more frequent in patients than controls.

Unique molecular identifiers were carried by the TCR beta cDNA libraries. Each CDR3 protein gets one entry after TCRdb re-called the PCR reads with MiXCR. The data hold about 260,000 distinct CDR3 sequences, with 35% to 40% observed a single time. The sequenced material came from blood. This clonotype was obtained from a girl aged 5 to 17 with multiple sclerosis. This rearrangement joins TRBV18 to TRBJ1-1; weak D call: TRBD1 (6 bases). Here the CDR3 reads CASSLVGAMNTEAFF. The DNA for the CDR3 is TGTGCCAGCTCACTAGTGGGGGCTATGAACACTGAAGCTTTCTTT.